This TCR beta chain was identified during a study of a mutant IDH1 vaccine in newly diagnosed glioma (dated by TCRdb to 2020 to 2023). For context, the study as a whole: Across visits V03 through V10, patients got a total of eight vaccinations, given in weeks 1, 3, 5, 7, 11, 15, 19 and 23. Vaccination was initiated 4-6 weeks after radiotherapy alone, or concurrently with temozolomide cycles in the chemotherapy-containing groups. Of the 32 patients who were treated, about 62% were male and approximately 40% were female, and the mean age was approximately 40 years. Before enrollment, patients had received standard therapy of radiotherapy alone, temozolomide alone, or radiochemotherapy with temozolomide; most received the combination. Peripheral blood was collected at six visits: V03 (baseline), V05, V07, V10, V12 and V13. For exploratory analyses, about 25 treated patients had longitudinal TCRB deep sequencing done wherever samples were available. Broader findings and caveats from the paper: Pseudoprogression appeared unrelated to alterations in the top peripheral T cell clonotypes detected by TCRB sequencing. PBMC samples for TCRB deep sequencing were selected based on availability. According to the authors, sample limitations meant that analyses of patient blood samples could not be reproduced. Vaccine-induced immune responses across multiple MHC alleles were detected in 90% to 95% of patients.

Library preparation was by the immunoSEQ multiplex PCR assay. The hsTCRB Kit was used according to the manufacturer's protocol to amplify rearranged TCR beta chain sequences. Sequencing of TCRB libraries was carried out on an Illumina MiSeq. As for how the authors treated the data: Demultiplexing, trimming and gene mapping were performed with the kit vendor's proprietary platform. Here the immuneACCESS table is served through TCRdb, limited to in-frame sequences with V and J called. Missing clones are a known gap in these copies; in checked studies unresolved V genes cover under half, and the rest lacks a known reason. D and trimming come from the DNA, and the V and J calls and clone size come from that table. Recorded for this sample are more than 25,000 clones; roughly 80% of them occurred a single time. Of the sample, roughly 6.6% falls within the top ten clones. The time point label of this sample denotes: week 5, during vaccination. Each vaccine dose was 300 ug of a 20-mer mutant IDH1 peptide in Montanide, given subcutaneously with topical imiquimod. Newly diagnosed WHO grade 3 or 4 IDH1-mutant astrocytomas showing loss of nuclear ATRX were present in the donors. The samples were drawn from NOA16, a multicentre, single-arm, open-label phase I trial in Germany that tested a mutant IDH1 peptide vaccine in humans for the first time. Genomic DNA for TCRB sequencing was extracted from EDTA blood using the DNeasy Blood and Tissue Kit.

Trimming at the junction amounts to 6 bases on V and 8 bases on J, and the germline ends lie 14 bases apart. Counted from cysteine to phenylalanine, this CDR3 has 13 amino acids. Only the CDR3 part of the read is kept: 39 bases, read in frame from the first base. In the germline V gene, CDR1 corresponds to MGHRA and CDR2 to YSYEKL. Comment on this clone: What antigen it recognizes has not been identified. Per-nucleotide qualities are absent, and no much larger clonotype sits a single base away.

The sequence joins TRBV4-1 to TRBJ2-4, with TRBD1 as a weak D call on 6 bases. The material sequenced was PBMCs, taken from a glioma patient whose treatment included an IDH1 peptide vaccine. The receptor comes from a man between 40 and 49 years old with glioma. Some clones in this sample may be carry-over from other donors' samples. CDR3 reads: CASSRGMGDIQYF. The nucleotide sequence is TGCGCCAGCAGTAGGGGGATGGGGGACATTCAGTACTTC.